This record concerns one T cell receptor beta chain sequence. Donors had localized lung adenocarcinoma, a non-small cell lung cancer. This entry comes from a study of CD4 and CD8 cells across lung adenocarcinoma regions. With 8 bases removed from V and 2 bases from J, the gap between germline ends came to 17 bases. CDR1 is MNHEY and CDR2 is SMNVEV in the germline V gene (reference sequence). The CDR3 runs to 15 residues. TCRdb reprocessed the PCR reads with MiXCR, giving one entry per CDR3 protein. The sample consists of about 12,000 distinct CDR3 sequences, 53% of them appearing once. The source is a female donor with lung adenocarcinoma. The CD4 and CD8 labels of this study may be unreliable. The source material was CD8+ T cells from the center of a lung tumor. The rearrangement joins TRBV27 to TRBJ2-3, with D hard to call. The DNA for the CDR3 is TGTGCCAGCCGACCCCGACGTGACCCCACAGATACGCAGTATTTT. This translates into CASRPRRDPTDTQYF.